This entry lists 17 T cell receptor beta chains sequenced from one sample in a study of graft-versus-host responses after intestinal transplantation. TCRdb's copy holds only in-frame clones and misses some; the assay was immunoSEQ multiplex PCR. The sample gives 77,000 or so clones, 85% to 95% of which show up once; around 0.51% is in the top ten. No antigens are known for them. Sequencing used unstimulated CD8+ T cells sorted from spleen or lymph node cells, obtained before intestinal transplant. These receptors all come from a human donor who received an intestinal transplant.

The genes are TRBV7-8 and TRBJ2-1, with 7 bases aligning to TRBD2. Trimming took 0 bases from V and 2 from J; bases not matched to a gene: 7. Germline V gene data show CDR1 as SGHVS and CDR2 as FQNEAQ. The CDR3 has 17 amino acids. This chain's CDR3 is CASSLALTSAAYNEQFF. The CDR3 nucleotides read TGTGCCAGCAGCTTAGCGCTAACTAGCGCCGCCTACAATGAGCAGTTCTTC.

The chain couples TRBV10-3 to TRBJ1-1, with 8 positions matching TRBD1. The junction had 5 bases not matched to a gene; V was cut back by 6 bases and J by 5 bases. The CDR3 consists of 13 residues. Germline V CDR1 and CDR2: ENHRY, SYGVKD. For the CDR3, the DNA is TGTGCCATCAGCTTGGACAGGGATACTGAAGCTTTCTTT. Amino acid sequence: CAISLDRDTEAFF.

This rearrangement joins TRBV11-2 to TRBJ1-5; the D is unclear. Trimming took 3 bases from V and 3 from J, leaving 6 bases between them. Germline loops: CDR1 SGHAT, CDR2 FQNNGV. The CDR3 totals 13 residues. The CDR3 sequence is CASSFGPNQPQHF. CDR3 coding DNA: TGTGCCAGCAGCTTTGGACCCAATCAGCCCCAGCATTTT.

This clone was recorded a few times. The genes are TRBV7-9 and TRBJ2-7; 8 bases agree with TRBD2. The germline V gene encodes CDR1 SEHNR and CDR2 FQNEAQ (reference sequence). The CDR3 extends over 16 amino acids. J lost 4 bases, V lost 2 bases, and 10 bases had no gene match. The CDR3 region has the DNA TGTGCCAGCAGCTTATCGAAGCGGGAGTTTCGGTACGAGCAGTACTTC. It encodes CASSLSKREFRYEQYF.

This clone was seen only once. V and J are TRBV4-1 and TRBJ2-3; D is perhaps TRBD2 (6 bases). CDR3 length equals 14 residues. CDR1 is MGHRA and CDR2 is YSYEKL in the germline V gene. Trimming left V 0 bases short and J 4 bases short, with 8 bases between. CDR3 residues: CASSQEREADTQYF. CDR3 nucleotide sequence: TGCGCCAGCAGCCAAGAAAGGGAGGCAGATACGCAGTATTTT.

The chain joins TRBV6-5 to TRBJ2-4; D is uncertain. The CDR3 spans 13 residues. Trimming removed 0 bases from V and 9 bases from J, with 9 bases in between. Germline lookup yields CDR1 MNHEY and CDR2 SVGAGI. CDR3 amino acids: CASSYSLRGIQYF. The CDR3 region has the DNA TGTGCCAGCAGTTACTCGTTACGCGGCATTCAGTACTTC.

The chain joins TRBV2 to TRBJ2-2; D not resolved. Looked up from germline, CDR1 is SNHLY and CDR2 is FYNNEI. V lost 6 bases to trimming and J lost 2 bases, with 13 bases between them. CDR3 length: 15 amino acids. The CDR3 DNA is TGTGCCAGCAGACCCACCTGGGGAAACACCGGGGAGCTGTTTTTT. As protein: CASRPTWGNTGELFF.

V usage is TRBV4-1 and J usage is TRBJ1-5, with D uncertain. In germline, CDR1 is MGHRA, CDR2 YSYEKL. This CDR3 spans 18 amino acids. V was shortened by 1 base and J by 0 bases, with 16 bases between the two germline ends. CDR3 DNA: TGCGCCAGCAGCCAAGTTGAGACCGCAGTTTATAGCAATCAGCCCCAGCATTTT. Residues: CASSQVETAVYSNQPQHF.

This chain connects TRBV6-5 to TRBJ1-1, with TRBD1 identical over 10 bases. The junction had 8 bases not matched to a gene; V was cut back by 4 bases and J by 6 bases. Germline CDR1 and CDR2: MNHEY and SVGAGI. This CDR3 comprises 15 residues. In DNA, the CDR3 is TGTGCCAGCAGTTTGACAGGGGGCTCGGGATCTGAAGCTTTCTTT. It yields the protein CASSLTGGSGSEAFF.

This clone has only a few counts. J is TRBJ1-1 and V is TRBV7-9, with 7 bases aligning to TRBD1. Germline CDR1 reads SEHNR; CDR2 reads FQNEAQ (reference sequence). The junction had 0 bases not matched to a gene; V was cut back by 4 bases and J by 7 bases. CDR3 length equals 11 residues. DNA of the CDR3: TGTGCCAGCAGCTGGGACAGTGAAGCTTTCTTT. Translated, it gives CASSWDSEAFF.

The J gene is TRBJ2-5, the V gene TRBV2; D unresolved. Gene TRBJ2-7 matches the end of the DNA better, so the J call may be wrong. This CDR3 has 12 amino acids. Germline CDR1 reads SNHLY; CDR2 reads FYNNEI. Here the CDR3 reads CASSDQSYEQYF. The CDR3 region has the DNA TGTGCCAGCAGTGACCAATCCTACGAGCAGTACTTC.

The rearrangement joins TRBV30 to TRBJ2-5; D is unresolved. CDR1 is GTSNPN, CDR2 SVGIG, per germline (reference sequence). V shed 4 bases and J shed 5 bases, with 14 bases lying between them. The CDR3 runs to 13 residues. The CDR3 reads CAWTSGVGETQYF. The DNA of the CDR3 is TGTGCCTGGACTTCTGGGGTGGGGGAGACCCAGTACTTC.

The gene calls are TRBV15 and TRBJ2-7, with 10 bases aligning to TRBD1. V shed 0 bases, J shed 3 bases, and the junction held 2 bases outside the gene matches. Looked up from germline, CDR1 is LNHNV and CDR2 is YYDKDF (reference sequence). The CDR3 has 15 residues. CDR3 region: CATSRDWDRGYEQYF. DNA for the CDR3: TGTGCCACCAGCAGAGATTGGGACAGGGGCTACGAGCAGTACTTC.

This rearrangement joins TRBV6-5 to TRBJ1-5, with D unclear. Germline assignment: CDR1 MNHEY and CDR2 SVGAGI. The CDR3 totals 13 residues. V lost 4 bases and J 6 bases, leaving 10 bases between the germline ends. CDR3 in DNA: TGTGCCAGCAGTTCTGGACCCCCTCAGCCCCAGCATTTT. Its protein is CASSSGPPQPQHF.

The chain joins TRBV30 to TRBJ2-1; 14 bases match TRBD2. Germline CDR1 GTSNPN, CDR2 SVGIG (reference sequence). J was trimmed by 2 bases and V by 3 bases; bases with no gene match: 6. The CDR3 has 17 amino acids. The CDR3: CAWSTRTSGGTYNEQFF. Written as DNA, the CDR3 is TGTGCCTGGAGCACTAGGACTAGCGGGGGGACCTACAATGAGCAGTTCTTC.

This chain links TRBV5-1 with TRBJ1-2; no clear D. Germline V gene data show CDR1 as SGHRS and CDR2 as YFSETQ. This CDR3 region has 16 residues. Trimming stripped 4 bases from V and 2 bases from J, with 18 bases between. In DNA, the CDR3 is TGCGCCAGCAGCCCTAACCGACCAGGCCACAACTATGGCTACACCTTC. Its protein product is CASSPNRPGHNYGYTF.

The gene calls are TRBV19 and TRBJ2-3; possibly TRBD1 for D (6 bases). V lost 4 bases and J lost 7, with 15 bases in between. Germline loops: CDR1 LNHDA, CDR2 SQIVND (reference sequence). CDR3 length equals 14 residues. The CDR3 protein is CASSRVQGPYTQYF. Here the CDR3 DNA reads TGTGCCAGTAGTAGGGTACAGGGTCCCTATACGCAGTATTTT.